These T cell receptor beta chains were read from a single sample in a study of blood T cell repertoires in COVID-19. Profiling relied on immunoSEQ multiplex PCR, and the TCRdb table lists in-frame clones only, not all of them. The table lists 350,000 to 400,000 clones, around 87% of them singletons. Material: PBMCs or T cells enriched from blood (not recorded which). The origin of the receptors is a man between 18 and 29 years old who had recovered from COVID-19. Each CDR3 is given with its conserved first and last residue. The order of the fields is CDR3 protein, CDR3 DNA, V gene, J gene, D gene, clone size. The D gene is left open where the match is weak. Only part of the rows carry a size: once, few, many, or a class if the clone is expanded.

CDR3aa: CASSPEEGDEKLFF; CDR3nt: TGTGCCAGCAGCCCTGAGGAAGGGGATGAAAAACTGTTTTTT; v_gene: TRBV7-9; j_gene: TRBJ1-4; d_gene: NA; abundance: NA
CDR3aa: CASSWGTGGNTIYF; CDR3nt: TGTGCCAGCAGCTGGGGGACAGGTGGAAACACCATATATTTT; v_gene: TRBV7-2; j_gene: TRBJ1-3; d_gene: TRBD1; abundance: NA
CDR3aa: CASSPRDSYGYTF; CDR3nt: TGCGCCAGCAGCCCCAGGGACAGCTATGGCTACACCTTC; v_gene: TRBV4-1; j_gene: TRBJ1-2; d_gene: TRBD1; abundance: NA
CDR3aa: CSVAGLNGDNEQFF; CDR3nt: TGCAGCGTTGCTGGTCTAAACGGGGACAATGAGCAGTTCTTC; v_gene: TRBV29-1; j_gene: TRBJ2-1; d_gene: NA; abundance: NA
CDR3aa: CASMGGGRTEAFF; CDR3nt: TGTGCCAGTATGGGCGGGGGGCGGACTGAAGCTTTCTTT; v_gene: TRBV19; j_gene: TRBJ1-1; d_gene: NA; abundance: NA
CDR3aa: CASSEYTGSYGYTF; CDR3nt: TGTGCCAGCAGTGAATATACCGGGAGCTATGGCTACACCTTC; v_gene: TRBV6-1; j_gene: TRBJ1-2; d_gene: NA; abundance: NA
CDR3aa: CASSPTRGPYEQYF; CDR3nt: TGTGCCAGCAGCCCGACCAGGGGCCCCTACGAGCAGTACTTC; v_gene: TRBV14; j_gene: TRBJ2-7; d_gene: NA; abundance: NA
CDR3aa: CASSPDTEYGYTF; CDR3nt: TGTGCCAGCTCACCAGATACAGAGTATGGCTACACCTTC; v_gene: TRBV18; j_gene: TRBJ1-2; d_gene: NA; abundance: NA
CDR3aa: CASSLLREQYF; CDR3nt: TGTGCCAGCAGTCTATTAAGAGAGCAGTACTTC; v_gene: TRBV2; j_gene: TRBJ2-7; d_gene: NA; abundance: NA
CDR3aa: CASSHLGLAGGPGDEQFF; CDR3nt: TGCGCCAGCAGCCACCTCGGACTAGCGGGAGGGCCGGGTGATGAGCAGTTCTTC; v_gene: TRBV4-1; j_gene: TRBJ2-1; d_gene: TRBD2; abundance: NA
CDR3aa: CASSLSTGAYEQYF; CDR3nt: TGTGCCAGCAGTTTATCAACGGGAGCCTACGAGCAGTACTTC; v_gene: TRBV27; j_gene: TRBJ2-7; d_gene: NA; abundance: NA
CDR3aa: CATSSDSYGYTF; CDR3nt: TGTGCCACCAGCAGCGACAGCTATGGCTACACCTTC; v_gene: TRBV15; j_gene: TRBJ1-2; d_gene: NA; abundance: once
CDR3aa: CASQTTVDYGYTF; CDR3nt: TGTGCCAGCCAAACGACAGTGGACTATGGCTACACCTTC; v_gene: TRBV6-5; j_gene: TRBJ1-2; d_gene: NA; abundance: NA
CDR3aa: CASSLDLQSTDTQYF; CDR3nt: TGTGCCAGCAGCTTAGATCTCCAGTCCACAGATACGCAGTATTTT; v_gene: TRBV11-2; j_gene: TRBJ2-3; d_gene: NA; abundance: once
CDR3aa: CASSPTGQGGNEQYF; CDR3nt: TGTGCCAGCAGCCCAACCGGACAGGGGGGAAACGAGCAGTACTTC; v_gene: TRBV3-1/TRBV3-2; j_gene: TRBJ2-7; d_gene: TRBD1; abundance: NA
CDR3aa: CASSQDRLAGGNEQFF; CDR3nt: TGTGCCAGCAGCCAAGATCGGCTAGCGGGAGGTAATGAGCAGTTCTTC; v_gene: TRBV3-1/TRBV3-2; j_gene: TRBJ2-1; d_gene: TRBD2; abundance: NA